The clone carrying this TCR beta chain was seen repeatedly, ten times or more. The antigen remains undetermined. 2 million unsorted PBMCs were stored in RNAlater at -80 °C before RNA extraction. This sample was taken from a study of neurological immune-mediated disorders. The authors produced cDNA by 5'RACE using 10-nucleotide random UMIs. TCRdb used MiXCR to reprocess the 5' RACE reads, holding one entry per CDR3 protein. Here the sample spans around 50,000 distinct CDR3 sequences, approximately 16% being singletons. Study-level points and caveats: No CDR3 amino acid sequences were shared by expanded clones across subjects, suggesting private repertoires in all groups.

The sequence came from a man in his sixties in good health. The sequenced sample consisted of PBMCs.

The CDR3, as DNA: TGCGCCAGCAGCCCTGAGACCCGGATCAACGGGGAGCTGTTTTTT. It codes for CASSPETRINGELFF. The chain recombines TRBV5-1 with TRBJ2-2; no clear D gene. CDR1 SGHRS and CDR2 YFSETQ come from the germline V gene. The CDR3 has 15 residues. Trimming took 4 bases from V and 7 from J, leaving 17 bases between them.